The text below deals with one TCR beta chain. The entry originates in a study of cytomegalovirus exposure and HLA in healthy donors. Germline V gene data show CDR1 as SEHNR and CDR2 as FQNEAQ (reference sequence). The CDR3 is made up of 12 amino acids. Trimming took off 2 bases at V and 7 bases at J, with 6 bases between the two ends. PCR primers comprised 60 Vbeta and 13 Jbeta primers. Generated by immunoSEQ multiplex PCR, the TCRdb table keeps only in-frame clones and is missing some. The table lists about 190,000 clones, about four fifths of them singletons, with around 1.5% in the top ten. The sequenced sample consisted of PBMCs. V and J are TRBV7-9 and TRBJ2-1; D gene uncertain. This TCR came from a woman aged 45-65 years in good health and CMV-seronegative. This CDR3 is CASSLLENEQFF. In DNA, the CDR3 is TGTGCCAGCAGCTTACTTGAGAATGAGCAGTTCTTC.